This T cell receptor (beta chain) came from a study of blood T cell repertoires in COVID-19. About the study: COVID-19 samples collected from the United States, Italy and Spain covered acute and convalescent phases.

Participant ages covered about 18 to 89 years across about two dozen US areas. Recovered Cohort 3 donors showed two negative PCRs, clearance, or symptom resolution. Per the original data handling: Reference gene primer amplification in the assay estimated nucleated cell counts. The assay was immunoSEQ multiplex PCR, and TCRdb's table has in-frame clones only and misses some. V, J and clone size were drawn from that table, and D and trimming were deduced from the DNA. Among approximately 220,000 clones listed, roughly nine tenths were seen once. The J segment lost 0 bases and the V segment lost 8 bases, leaving 3 bases of the junction unmatched. Germline CDR1 is ENHRY and CDR2 is SYGVKD. This CDR3 contains 14 residues.

The chain joins TRBV10-3 to TRBJ2-2; 7 bases agree with TRBD1. Input material: PBMCs or T cells enriched from blood (not recorded which). This TCR came from a woman younger than 45 who had recovered from COVID-19. The CDR3 region is CAILDRANTGELFF. Here the CDR3 DNA reads TGTGCCATCCTCGACAGGGCGAACACCGGGGAGCTGTTTTTT.